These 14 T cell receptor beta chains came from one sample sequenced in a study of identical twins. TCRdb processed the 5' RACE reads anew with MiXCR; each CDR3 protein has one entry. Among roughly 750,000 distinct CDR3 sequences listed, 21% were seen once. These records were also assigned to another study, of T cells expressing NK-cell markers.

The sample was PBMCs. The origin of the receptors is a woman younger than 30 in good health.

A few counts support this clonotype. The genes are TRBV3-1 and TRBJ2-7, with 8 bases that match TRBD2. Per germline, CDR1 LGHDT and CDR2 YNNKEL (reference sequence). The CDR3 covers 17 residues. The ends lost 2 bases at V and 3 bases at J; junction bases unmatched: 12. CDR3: CASSQRIGTRLVYEQYF. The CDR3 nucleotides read TGTGCCAGCAGCCAACGTATTGGGACTAGGCTGGTCTACGAGCAGTACTTC.

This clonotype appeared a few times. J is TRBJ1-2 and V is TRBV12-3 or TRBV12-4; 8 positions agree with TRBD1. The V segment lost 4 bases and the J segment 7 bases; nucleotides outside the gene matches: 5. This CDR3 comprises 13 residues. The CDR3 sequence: CASSWPDRVGYTF. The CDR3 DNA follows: TGTGCCAGCAGTTGGCCGGACAGGGTTGGCTACACCTTC.

The CDR3 loop reads CASSTTGKDTQYF. CDR3 sequence (DNA): TGTGCCAGCAGCACAACAGGGAAAGATACGCAGTATTTT. The chain uses TRBV9 and TRBJ2-3; D possibly corresponds to TRBD1 (6 bases). The V gene's germline CDR1 is SGDLS and CDR2 YYNGEE. The V end lost 4 bases, the J end lost 5 bases, and 11 bases lay between the germline ends. CDR3 size: 13 residues.

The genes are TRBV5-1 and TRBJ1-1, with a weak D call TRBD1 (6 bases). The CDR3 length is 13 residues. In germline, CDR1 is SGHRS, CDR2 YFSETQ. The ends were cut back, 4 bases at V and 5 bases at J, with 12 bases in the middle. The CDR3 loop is CASSKGGWTEAFF. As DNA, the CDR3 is TGCGCCAGCAGCAAGGGGGGTTGGACTGAAGCTTTCTTT.

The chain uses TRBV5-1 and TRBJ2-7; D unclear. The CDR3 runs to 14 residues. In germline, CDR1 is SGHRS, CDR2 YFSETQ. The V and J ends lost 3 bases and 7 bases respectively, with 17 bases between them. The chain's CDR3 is CASSSSDRAREQYF. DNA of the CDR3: TGCGCCAGCAGCTCTTCGGACCGCGCCAGGGAGCAGTACTTC.

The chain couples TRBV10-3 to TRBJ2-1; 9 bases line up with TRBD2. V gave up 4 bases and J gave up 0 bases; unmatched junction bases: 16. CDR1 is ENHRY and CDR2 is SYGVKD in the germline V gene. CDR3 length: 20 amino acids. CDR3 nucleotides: TGTGCCATCAGTGGTAGCGGGAGTTCCCCTGTAGAGGGCTCCTACAATGAGCAGTTCTTC. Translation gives CAISGSGSSPVEGSYNEQFF.

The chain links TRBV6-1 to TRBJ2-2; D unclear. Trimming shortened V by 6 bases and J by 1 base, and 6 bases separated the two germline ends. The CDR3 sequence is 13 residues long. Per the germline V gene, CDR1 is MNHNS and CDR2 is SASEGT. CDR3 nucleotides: TGTGCCAGCAGCCAGTTGAACACCGGGGAGCTGTTTTTT. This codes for CASSQLNTGELFF.

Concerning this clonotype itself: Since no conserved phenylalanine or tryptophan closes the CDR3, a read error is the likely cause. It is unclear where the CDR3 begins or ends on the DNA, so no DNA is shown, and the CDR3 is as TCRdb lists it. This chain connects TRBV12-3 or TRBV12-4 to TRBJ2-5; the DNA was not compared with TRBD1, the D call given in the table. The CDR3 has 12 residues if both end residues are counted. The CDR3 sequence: CASSFGFGRPQL.

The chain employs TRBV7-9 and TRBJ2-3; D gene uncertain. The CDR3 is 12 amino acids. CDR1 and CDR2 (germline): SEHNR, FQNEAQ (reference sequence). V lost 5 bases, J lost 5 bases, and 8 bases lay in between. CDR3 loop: CASSPWEDTQYF. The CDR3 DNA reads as TGTGCCAGCAGCCCTTGGGAAGATACGCAGTATTTT.

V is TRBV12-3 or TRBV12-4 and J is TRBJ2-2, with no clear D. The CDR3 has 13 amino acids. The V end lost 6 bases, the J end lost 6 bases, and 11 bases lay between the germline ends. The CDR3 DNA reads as TGTGCCAGCAGCCGCCGAGTGGCCGGGGAGCTGTTTTTT. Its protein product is CASSRRVAGELFF.

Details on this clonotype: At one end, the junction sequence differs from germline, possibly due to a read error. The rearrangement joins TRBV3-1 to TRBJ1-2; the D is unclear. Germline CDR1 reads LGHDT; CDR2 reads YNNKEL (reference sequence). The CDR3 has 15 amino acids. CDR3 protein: CACSHRSPSLYGYTF. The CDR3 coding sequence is TGTGCCTGCAGCCATCGCTCTCCCTCCCTCTATGGCTACACCTTC.

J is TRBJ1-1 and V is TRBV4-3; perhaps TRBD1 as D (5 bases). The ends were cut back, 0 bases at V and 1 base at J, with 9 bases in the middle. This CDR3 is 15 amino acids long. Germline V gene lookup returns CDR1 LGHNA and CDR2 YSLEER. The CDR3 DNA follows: TGCGCCAGCAGCCAAGAAGGAAGGGGGAACACTGAAGCTTTCTTT. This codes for CASSQEGRGNTEAFF.

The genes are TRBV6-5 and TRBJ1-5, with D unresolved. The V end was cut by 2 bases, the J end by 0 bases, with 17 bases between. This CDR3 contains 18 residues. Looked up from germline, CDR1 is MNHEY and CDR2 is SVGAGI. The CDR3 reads CASSYGLQERSSNQPQHF. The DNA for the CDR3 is TGTGCCAGCAGTTACGGCTTACAAGAGAGGAGTAGCAATCAGCCCCAGCATTTT.

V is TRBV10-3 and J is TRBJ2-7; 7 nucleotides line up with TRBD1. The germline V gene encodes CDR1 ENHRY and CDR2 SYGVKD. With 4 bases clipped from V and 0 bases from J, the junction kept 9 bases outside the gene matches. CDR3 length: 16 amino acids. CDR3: CAISVVGTDISYEQYF. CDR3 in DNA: TGTGCCATCAGTGTTGTCGGGACAGATATCTCCTACGAGCAGTACTTC.